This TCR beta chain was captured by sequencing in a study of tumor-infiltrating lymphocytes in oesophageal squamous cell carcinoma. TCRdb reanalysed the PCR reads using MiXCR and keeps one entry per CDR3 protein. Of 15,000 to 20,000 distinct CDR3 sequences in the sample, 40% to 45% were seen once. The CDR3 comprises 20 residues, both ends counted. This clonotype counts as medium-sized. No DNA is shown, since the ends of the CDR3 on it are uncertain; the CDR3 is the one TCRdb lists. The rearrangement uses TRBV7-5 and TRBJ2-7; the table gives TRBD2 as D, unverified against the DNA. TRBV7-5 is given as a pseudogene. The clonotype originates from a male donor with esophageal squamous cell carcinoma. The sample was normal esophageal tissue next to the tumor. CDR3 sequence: CISVPEALPPRENYSYEQYF.